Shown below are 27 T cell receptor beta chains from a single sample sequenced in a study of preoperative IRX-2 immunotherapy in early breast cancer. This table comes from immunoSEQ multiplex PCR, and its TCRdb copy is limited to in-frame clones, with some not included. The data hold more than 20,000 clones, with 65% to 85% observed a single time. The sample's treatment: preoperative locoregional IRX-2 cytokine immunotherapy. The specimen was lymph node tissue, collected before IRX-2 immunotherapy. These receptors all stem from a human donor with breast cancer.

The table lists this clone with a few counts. CDR3 DNA sequence: TGTGCCACCGGGACACCTAGCAATCAGCCCCAGCATTTT. It codes for CATGTPSNQPQHF. The V gene is TRBV6-8, the J gene TRBJ1-5, with a tentative D call TRBD1 (6 bases). CDR1 MNHGY and CDR2 SAAAGT come from the germline V gene. The CDR3 totals 13 residues. Trimming took 10 bases from V and 0 from J, leaving 10 bases between them.

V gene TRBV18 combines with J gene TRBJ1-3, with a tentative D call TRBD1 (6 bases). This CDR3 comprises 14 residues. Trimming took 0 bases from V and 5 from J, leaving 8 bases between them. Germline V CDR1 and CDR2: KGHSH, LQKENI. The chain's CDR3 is CASSPPTGRNTIYF. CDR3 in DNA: TGTGCCAGCTCACCACCGACAGGTAGAAACACCATATATTTT.

The CDR3 bases are TGTGCCACCCTGGGACTCAACTATTATGGCTACACCTTC. Amino acids: CATLGLNYYGYTF. The chain is built from TRBV6-8 and TRBJ1-2; D might be TRBD1 (5 bases). The CDR3 spans 13 residues. CDR1 MNHGY and CDR2 SAAAGT come from the germline V gene. V was cut by 10 bases and J by 5 bases, with 17 bases left in between.

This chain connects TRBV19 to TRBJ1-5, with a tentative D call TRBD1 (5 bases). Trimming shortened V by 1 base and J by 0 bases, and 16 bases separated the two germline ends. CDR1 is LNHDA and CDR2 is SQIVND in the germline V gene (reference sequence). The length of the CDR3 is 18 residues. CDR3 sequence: CASSIVTTGQGSNQPQHF. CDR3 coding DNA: TGTGCCAGTAGTATAGTGACAACAGGTCAAGGTAGCAATCAGCCCCAGCATTTT.

The DNA of the CDR3 is TGTGCCAGCAGTCCGGTAGGTGGCCTGAACACTGAAGCTTTCTTT. Amino acid sequence: CASSPVGGLNTEAFF. The chain uses TRBV6-8 and TRBJ1-1; no reliable D call. CDR1 and CDR2 from the germline V gene are MNHGY and SAAAGT. V dropped 5 bases and J dropped 0 bases, with 13 bases sitting between them. This CDR3 has 15 amino acids.

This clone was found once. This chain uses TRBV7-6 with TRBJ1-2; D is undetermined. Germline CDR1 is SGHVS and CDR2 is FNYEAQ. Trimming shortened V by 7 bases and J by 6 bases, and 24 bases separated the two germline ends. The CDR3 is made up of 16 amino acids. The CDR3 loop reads CASTRRKTLGPHGYTF. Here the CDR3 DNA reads TGTGCCAGCACCAGGAGGAAAACCCTCGGCCCACATGGCTACACCTTC.

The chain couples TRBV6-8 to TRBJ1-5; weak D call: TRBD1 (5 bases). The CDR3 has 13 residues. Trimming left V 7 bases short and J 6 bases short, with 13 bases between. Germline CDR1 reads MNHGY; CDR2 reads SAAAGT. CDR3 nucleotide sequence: TGTGCCAGCACCCCCGGGGGTAGTCAGCCCCAGCATTTT. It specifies CASTPGGSQPQHF.

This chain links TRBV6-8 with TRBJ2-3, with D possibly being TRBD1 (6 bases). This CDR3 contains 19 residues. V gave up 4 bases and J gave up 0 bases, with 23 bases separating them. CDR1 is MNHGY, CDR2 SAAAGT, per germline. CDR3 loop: CASSSLSGSGTPSTDTQYF. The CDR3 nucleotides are TGTGCCAGCAGTTCCTTATCGGGCTCCGGGACACCCAGCACAGATACGCAGTATTTT.

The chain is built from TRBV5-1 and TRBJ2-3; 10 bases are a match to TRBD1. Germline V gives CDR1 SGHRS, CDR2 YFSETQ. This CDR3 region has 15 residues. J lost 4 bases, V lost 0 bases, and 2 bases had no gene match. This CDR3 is CASSLGDRGSDTQYF. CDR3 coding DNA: TGCGCCAGCAGCTTGGGGGACAGGGGTTCAGATACGCAGTATTTT.

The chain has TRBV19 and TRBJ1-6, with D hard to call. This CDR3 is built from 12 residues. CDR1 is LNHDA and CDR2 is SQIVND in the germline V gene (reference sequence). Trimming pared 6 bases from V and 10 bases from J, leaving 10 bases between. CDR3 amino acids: CASRSEASPLHF. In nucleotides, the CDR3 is TGTGCCAGTAGGTCCGAGGCGTCACCCCTCCACTTT.

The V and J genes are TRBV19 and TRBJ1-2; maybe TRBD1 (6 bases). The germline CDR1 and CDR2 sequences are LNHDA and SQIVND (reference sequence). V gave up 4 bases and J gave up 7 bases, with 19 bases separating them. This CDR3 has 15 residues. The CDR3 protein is CASSTPLLGAGGYTF. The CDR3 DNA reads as TGTGCCAGTAGTACGCCCCTTTTGGGGGCCGGTGGCTACACCTTC.

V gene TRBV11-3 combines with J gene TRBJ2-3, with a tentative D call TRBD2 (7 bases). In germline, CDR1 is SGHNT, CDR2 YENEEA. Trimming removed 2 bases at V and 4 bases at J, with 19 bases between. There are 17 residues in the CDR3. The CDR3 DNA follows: TGTGCCAGCAGCTTATTAGCCGGGGGGCAGTGGGCAGATACGCAGTATTTT. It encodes CASSLLAGGQWADTQYF.

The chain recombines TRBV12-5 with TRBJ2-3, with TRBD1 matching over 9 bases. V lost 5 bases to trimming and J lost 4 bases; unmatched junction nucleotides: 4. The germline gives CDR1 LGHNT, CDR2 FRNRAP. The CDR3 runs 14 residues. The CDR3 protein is CASGLGQGPDTQYF. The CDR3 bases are TGTGCTAGTGGTCTCGGACAGGGGCCAGATACGCAGTATTTT. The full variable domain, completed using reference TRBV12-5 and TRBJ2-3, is DARVTQTPRHKVTEMGQEVTMRCQPILGHNTVFWYRQTMMQGLELLAYFRNRAPLDDSGMPKDRFSAEMPDATLATLKIQPSEPRDSAVYFCASGLGQGPDTQYFGPGTRLTVL.

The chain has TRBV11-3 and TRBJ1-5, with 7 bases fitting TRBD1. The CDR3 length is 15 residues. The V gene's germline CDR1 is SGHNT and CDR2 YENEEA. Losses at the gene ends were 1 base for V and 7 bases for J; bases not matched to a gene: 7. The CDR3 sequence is CASSLVQGVAQPQHF. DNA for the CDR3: TGTGCCAGCAGCTTAGTTCAGGGGGTGGCACAGCCCCAGCATTTT. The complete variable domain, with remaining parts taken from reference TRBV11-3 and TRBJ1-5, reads EAGVVQSPRYKIIEKKQPVAFWCNPISGHNTLYWYLQNLGQGPELLIRYENEEAVDDSQLPKDRFSAERLKGVDSTLKIQPAELGDSAVYLCASSLVQGVAQPQHFGDGTRLSIL.

CDR3 in DNA: TGTGCCAGCAGCTTAGATCCAGGGATTTTGCACGGGGAGCTGTTTTTT. Protein product: CASSLDPGILHGELFF. V is TRBV11-3 and J is TRBJ2-2, with D tentatively TRBD1 (5 bases). The germline V and J ends were trimmed by 0 bases and 7 bases, with 15 bases remaining between them. Germline assignment: CDR1 SGHNT and CDR2 YENEEA. This CDR3 spans 16 amino acids. Based on the CDR3 plus reference TRBV11-3 and TRBJ2-2, the full variable domain is EAGVVQSPRYKIIEKKQPVAFWCNPISGHNTLYWYLQNLGQGPELLIRYENEEAVDDSQLPKDRFSAERLKGVDSTLKIQPAELGDSAVYLCASSLDPGILHGELFFGEGSRLTVL.

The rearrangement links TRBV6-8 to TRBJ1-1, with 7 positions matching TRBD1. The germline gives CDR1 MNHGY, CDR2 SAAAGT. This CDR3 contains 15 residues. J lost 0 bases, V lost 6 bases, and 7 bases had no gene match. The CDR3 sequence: CASRRDSFMNTEAFF. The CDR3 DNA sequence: TGTGCCAGCAGGAGGGACAGTTTTATGAACACTGAAGCTTTCTTT.

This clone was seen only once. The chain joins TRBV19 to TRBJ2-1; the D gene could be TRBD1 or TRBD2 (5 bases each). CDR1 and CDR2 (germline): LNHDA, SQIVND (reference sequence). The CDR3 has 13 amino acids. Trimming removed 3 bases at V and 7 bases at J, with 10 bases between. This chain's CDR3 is CASSMRRENEQFF. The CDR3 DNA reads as TGTGCCAGTAGTATGCGCAGGGAGAATGAGCAGTTCTTC. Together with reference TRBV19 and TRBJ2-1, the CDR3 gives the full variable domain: DGGITQSPKYLFRKEGQNVTLSCEQNLNHDAMYWYRQDPGQGLRLIYYSQIVNDFQKGDIAEGYSVSREKKESFPLTVTSAQKNPTAFYLCASSMRRENEQFFGPGTRLTVL.

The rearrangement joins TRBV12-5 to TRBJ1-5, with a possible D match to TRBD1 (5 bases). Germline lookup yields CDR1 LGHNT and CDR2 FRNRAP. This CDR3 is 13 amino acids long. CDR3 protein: CASTHEGYQPQHF. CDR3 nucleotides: TGTGCCAGCACCCACGAGGGGTATCAGCCCCAGCATTTT.

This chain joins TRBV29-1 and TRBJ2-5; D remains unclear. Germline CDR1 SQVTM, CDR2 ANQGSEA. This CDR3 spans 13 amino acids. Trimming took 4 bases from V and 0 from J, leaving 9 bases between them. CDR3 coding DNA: TGCAGCGTTGTCAGAAATTACCAAGAGACCCAGTACTTC. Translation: CSVVRNYQETQYF.

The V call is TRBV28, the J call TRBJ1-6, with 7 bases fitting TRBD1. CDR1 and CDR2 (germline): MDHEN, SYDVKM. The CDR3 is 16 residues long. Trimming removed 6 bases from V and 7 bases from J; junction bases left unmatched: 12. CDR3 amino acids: CASSQMGTTGNSPLHF. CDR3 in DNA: TGTGCCAGCAGCCAAATGGGGACGACAGGGAATTCACCCCTCCACTTT.

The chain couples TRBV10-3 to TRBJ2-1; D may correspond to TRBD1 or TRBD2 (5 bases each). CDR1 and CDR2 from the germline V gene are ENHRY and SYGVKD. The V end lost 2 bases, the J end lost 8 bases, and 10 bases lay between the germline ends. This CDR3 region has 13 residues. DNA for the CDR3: TGTGCCATCAGTGAGGGGGGTTTCGATGAGCAGTTCTTC. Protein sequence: CAISEGGFDEQFF.

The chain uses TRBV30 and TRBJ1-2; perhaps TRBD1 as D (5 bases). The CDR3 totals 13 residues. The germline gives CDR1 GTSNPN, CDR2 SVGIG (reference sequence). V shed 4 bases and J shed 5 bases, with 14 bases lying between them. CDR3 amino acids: CAWTQDILYGYTF. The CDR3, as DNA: TGTGCCTGGACGCAGGACATTCTGTATGGCTACACCTTC. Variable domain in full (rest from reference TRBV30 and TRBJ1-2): SQTIHQWPATLVQPVGSPLSLECTVEGTSNPNLYWYRQAAGRGLQLLFYSVGIGQISSEVPQNLSASRPQDRQFILSSKKLLLSDSGFYLCAWTQDILYGYTFGSGTRLTVV.

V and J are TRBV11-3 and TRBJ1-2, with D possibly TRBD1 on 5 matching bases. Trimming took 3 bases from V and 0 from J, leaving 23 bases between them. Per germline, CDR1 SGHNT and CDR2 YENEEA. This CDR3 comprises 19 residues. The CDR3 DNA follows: TGTGCCAGCAGCTTGCTCCTTGGAGGGGCGGGGATGGCTAACTATGGCTACACCTTC. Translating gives CASSLLLGGAGMANYGYTF.

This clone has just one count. The CDR3 coding sequence is TGTGCCAGCAGTTCCGGGATTTTCAACGAATCACCCCTCCACTTT. Residues: CASSSGIFNESPLHF. This chain joins TRBV7-6 and TRBJ1-6, with D hard to call. Trimming shortened V by 6 bases and J by 10 bases, and 19 bases separated the two germline ends. The CDR3 totals 15 residues. From germline, CDR1 is SGHVS and CDR2 FNYEAQ. Using reference TRBV7-6 and TRBJ1-6 for the parts outside the CDR3, the full variable domain is GAGVSQSPRYKVTKRGQDVALRCDPISGHVSLYWYRQALGQGPEFLTYFNYEAQQDKSGLPNDRFSAERPEGSISTLTIQRTEQRDSAMYRCASSSGIFNESPLHFGNGTRLTVT.

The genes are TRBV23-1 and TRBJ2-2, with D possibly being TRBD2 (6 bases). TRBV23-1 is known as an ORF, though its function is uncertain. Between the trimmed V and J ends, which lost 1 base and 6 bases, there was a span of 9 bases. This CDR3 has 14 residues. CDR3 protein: CASSQLEGAGELFF. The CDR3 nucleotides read TGCGCCAGCAGTCAATTGGAGGGCGCCGGGGAGCTGTTTTTT.

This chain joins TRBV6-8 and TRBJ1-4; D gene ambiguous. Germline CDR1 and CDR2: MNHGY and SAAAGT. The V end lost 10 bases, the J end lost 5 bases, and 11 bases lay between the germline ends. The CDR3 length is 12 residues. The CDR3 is CAIKDLNEKLFF. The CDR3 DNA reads TGTGCCATCAAGGATCTAAATGAAAAACTGTTTTTT.

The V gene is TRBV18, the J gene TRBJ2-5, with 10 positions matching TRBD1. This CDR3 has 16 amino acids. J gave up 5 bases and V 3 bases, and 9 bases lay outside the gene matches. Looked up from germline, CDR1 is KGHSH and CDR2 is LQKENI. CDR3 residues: CASSPRTGGIRETQYF. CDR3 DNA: TGTGCCAGCTCACCGAGGACAGGGGGAATTAGGGAGACCCAGTACTTC.